This is a list of T cell receptor beta chains from one sample in a study of T cells after yellow fever vaccination. One entry per CDR3 protein, called by TCRdb with MiXCR from the 5' RACE reads. The sample has more than 350,000 distinct CDR3 sequences, around 10% seen once. The source material was PBMCs, sampled on the day of the first yellow fever vaccination. Receptor source: a man younger than 30 who received the YFV17D yellow fever vaccine. The CDR3 runs from the conserved cysteine through the conserved F or W. A D gene is named only where the DNA matches it firmly. Where a row states a size, it is once, few, many or the class of an expanded clone; other rows omit it.

size	V	J	D	CDR3	DNA
.	TRBV19	TRBJ2-2	.	CASWTATGELFF	TGTGCCAGTTGGACAGCCACCGGGGAGCTGTTTTTT
.	TRBV2	TRBJ2-3	TRBD2	CASSERLAGEDTQYF	TGTGCCAGCAGTGAACGGTTAGCGGGGGAGGATACGCAGTATTTT
few	TRBV10-3	TRBJ1-5	.	CAIRESEGGNQPQHF	TGTGCCATCAGGGAATCCGAAGGAGGGAATCAGCCCCAGCATTTT
.	TRBV9	TRBJ1-5	.	CASSVASDHNQPQHF	TGTGCCAGCAGCGTAGCTTCGGACCACAATCAGCCCCAGCATTTT
.	TRBV20-1	TRBJ2-5	.	CSALLQGETQYF	TGCAGTGCTCTACTCCAGGGGGAGACCCAGTACTTC
.	TRBV12-3/TRBV12-4	TRBJ2-1	.	CASCTAYYNEQFF	TGTGCCAGCTGCACAGCCTACTACAATGAGCAGTTCTTC
few	TRBV7-3	TRBJ2-3	.	CASSPGRAGDTQYF	TGTGCCAGCAGCCCCGGTAGAGCCGGGGATACGCAGTATTTT
few	TRBV4-1	TRBJ2-7	TRBD1	CASSQVASTGDRSYEQYF	TGCGCCAGCAGCCAAGTCGCGAGCACAGGGGACCGTTCCTACGAGCAGTACTTC
.	TRBV6-5	TRBJ1-1	.	CASSYGEPEAFF	TGTGCCAGCAGTTACGGGGAACCCGAAGCTTTCTTT
few	TRBV29-1	TRBJ2-3	.	CSDLPGSDTQYF	TGCAGCGATTTACCAGGGTCAGATACGCAGTATTTT
many	TRBV28	TRBJ1-3	.	CASSWGYSGNTIYF	TGTGCCAGCAGTTGGGGGTACTCTGGAAACACCATATATTTT
few	TRBV3-1	TRBJ2-1	.	CASSHPRGRPHEQFF	TGTGCCAGCAGCCATCCGCGGGGGCGTCCACATGAGCAGTTCTTC
.	TRBV7-2	TRBJ1-5	.	CASSFHDQPQHF	TGTGCCAGCAGCTTCCACGATCAGCCCCAGCATTTT
.	TRBV5-1	TRBJ1-5	TRBD1	CASSLTGMNQPQHF	TGCGCCAGCAGCCTGACAGGGATGAATCAGCCCCAGCATTTT
few	TRBV11-1	TRBJ2-3	TRBD1	CASSHPRDRGSGTDTQYF	TGTGCCAGCAGCCATCCCCGGGACAGGGGTTCTGGAACAGATACGCAGTATTTT
few	TRBV24-1	TRBJ2-5	.	CATSDLNGGLRETQYF	TGTGCCACCAGTGATTTGAATGGCGGGCTCCGAGAGACCCAGTACTTC
few	TRBV15	TRBJ1-1	.	CATSRDGGRGEAFF	TGTGCCACCAGCAGAGACGGAGGGCGCGGGGAAGCTTTCTTT
few	TRBV19	TRBJ2-5	.	CASSRTRGAETQYF	TGTGCCAGTAGTAGGACTAGGGGGGCAGAGACCCAGTACTTC
.	TRBV30	TRBJ2-7	TRBD1	CAWSVLRGHDEQYF	TGTGCCTGGAGTGTACTCAGGGGGCACGACGAGCAGTACTTC
many	TRBV5-1	TRBJ1-5	.	CASSLVGNQPQHF	TGCGCCAGCAGCTTGGTCGGCAATCAGCCCCAGCATTTT
.	TRBV7-9	TRBJ1-1	.	CASRTQGVSEAFF	TGTGCCAGCAGAACCCAGGGAGTCTCTGAAGCTTTCTTT
.	TRBV12-3/TRBV12-4	TRBJ1-6	TRBD1	CASRGTAGGNSPLHF	TGTGCCAGCAGGGGGACAGCGGGTGGTAATTCACCCCTCCACTTT
.	TRBV7-2	TRBJ2-2	TRBD2	CASSFLAGGPHGELFF	TGTGCCAGCAGCTTCCTAGCGGGGGGGCCTCACGGGGAGCTGTTTTTT
.	TRBV24-1	TRBJ2-3	.	CATSDRQVQDTQYF	TGTGCCACCAGTGATCGGCAGGTTCAGGATACGCAGTATTTT
few	TRBV5-1	TRBJ2-1	.	CASSFPPNSPFTYNEQFF	TGCGCCAGCAGCTTTCCCCCGAATAGCCCCTTTACCTACAATGAGCAGTTCTTC
few	TRBV9	TRBJ2-5	TRBD2	CASSTRLAGDGTQYF	TGTGCCAGCAGCACCCGACTAGCGGGGGATGGGACCCAGTACTTC
once	TRBV7-7	TRBJ2-1	TRBD2	CASSPGRSGGPNEQFF	TGTGCCAGCAGCCCTGGGAGGAGCGGGGGGCCCAATGAGCAGTTCTTC
few	TRBV4-3	TRBJ2-1	.	CASSQAPRPGDEQFF	TGCGCCAGCAGCCAAGCTCCCCGTCCCGGCGATGAGCAGTTCTTC
.	TRBV7-2	TRBJ1-2	TRBD1	CASSSDRGLGGYTF	TGTGCCAGCAGCTCGGACAGGGGGCTAGGTGGCTACACCTTC